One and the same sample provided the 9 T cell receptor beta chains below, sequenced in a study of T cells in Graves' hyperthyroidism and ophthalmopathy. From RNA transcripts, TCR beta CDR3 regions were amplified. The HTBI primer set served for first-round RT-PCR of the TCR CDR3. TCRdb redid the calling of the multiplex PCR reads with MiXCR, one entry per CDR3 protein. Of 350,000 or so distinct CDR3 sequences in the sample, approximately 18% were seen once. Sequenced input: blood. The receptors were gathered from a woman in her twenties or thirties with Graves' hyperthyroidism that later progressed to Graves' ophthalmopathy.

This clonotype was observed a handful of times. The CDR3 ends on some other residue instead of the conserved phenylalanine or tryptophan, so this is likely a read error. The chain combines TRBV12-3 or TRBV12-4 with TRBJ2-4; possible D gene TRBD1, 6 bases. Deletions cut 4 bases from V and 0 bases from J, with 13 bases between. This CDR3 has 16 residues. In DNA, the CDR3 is TGTGCCAGCAGTTGGGCCACAGGGCTAGCCAAAAACATTCAGTACCTC. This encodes CASSWATGLAKNIQYL.

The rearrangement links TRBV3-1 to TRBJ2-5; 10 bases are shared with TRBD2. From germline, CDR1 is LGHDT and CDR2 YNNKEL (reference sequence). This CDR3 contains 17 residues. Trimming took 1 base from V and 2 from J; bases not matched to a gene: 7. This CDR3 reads CASSQVASGGWQETQYF. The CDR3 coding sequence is TGTGCCAGCAGCCAAGTTGCTAGCGGGGGTTGGCAAGAGACCCAGTACTTC.

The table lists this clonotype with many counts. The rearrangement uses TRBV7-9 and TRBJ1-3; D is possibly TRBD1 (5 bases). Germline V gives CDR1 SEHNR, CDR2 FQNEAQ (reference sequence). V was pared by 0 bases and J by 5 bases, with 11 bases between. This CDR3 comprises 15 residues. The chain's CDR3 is CASSLAGTARNTIYF. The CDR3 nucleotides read TGTGCCAGCAGCTTAGCCGGGACGGCTAGAAACACCATATATTTT.

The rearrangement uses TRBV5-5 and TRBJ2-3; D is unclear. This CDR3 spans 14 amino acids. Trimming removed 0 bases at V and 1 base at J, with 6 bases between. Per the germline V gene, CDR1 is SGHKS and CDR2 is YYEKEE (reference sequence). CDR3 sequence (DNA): TGTGCCAGCAGCTTGGTGTACCGCACAGATACGCAGTATTTT. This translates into CASSLVYRTDTQYF.

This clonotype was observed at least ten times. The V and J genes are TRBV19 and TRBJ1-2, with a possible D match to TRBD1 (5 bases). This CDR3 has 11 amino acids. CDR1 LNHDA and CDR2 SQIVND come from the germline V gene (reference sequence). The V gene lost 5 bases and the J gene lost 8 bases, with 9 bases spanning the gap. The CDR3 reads CASSSAGGYTF. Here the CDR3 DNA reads TGTGCCAGTAGTTCCGCAGGGGGCTACACCTTC.

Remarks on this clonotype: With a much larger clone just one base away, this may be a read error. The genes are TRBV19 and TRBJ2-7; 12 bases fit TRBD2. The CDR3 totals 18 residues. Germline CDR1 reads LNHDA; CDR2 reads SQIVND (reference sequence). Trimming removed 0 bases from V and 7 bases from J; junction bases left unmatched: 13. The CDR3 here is CASSIDLTSGRVLYEQYF. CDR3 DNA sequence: TGTGCCAGTAGTATAGATCTGACTAGCGGGAGAGTGTTGTATGAGCAGTACTTC. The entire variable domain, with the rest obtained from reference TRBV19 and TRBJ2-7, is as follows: DGGITQSPKYLFRKEGQNVTLSCEQNLNHDAMYWYRQDPGQGLRLIYYSQIVNDFQKGDIAEGYSVSREKKESFPLTVTSAQKNPTAFYLCASSIDLTSGRVLYEQYFGPGTRLTVT.

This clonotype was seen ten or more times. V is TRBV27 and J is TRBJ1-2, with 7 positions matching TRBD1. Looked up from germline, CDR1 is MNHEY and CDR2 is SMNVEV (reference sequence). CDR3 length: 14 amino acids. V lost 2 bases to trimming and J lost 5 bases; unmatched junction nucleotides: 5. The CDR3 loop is CASSLGTAGYGYTF. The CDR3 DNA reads TGTGCCAGCAGTTTAGGGACAGCTGGATATGGCTACACCTTC.

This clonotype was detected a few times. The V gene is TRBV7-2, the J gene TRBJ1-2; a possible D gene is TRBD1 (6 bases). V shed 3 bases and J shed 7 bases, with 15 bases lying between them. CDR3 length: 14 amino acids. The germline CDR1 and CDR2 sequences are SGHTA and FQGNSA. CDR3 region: CASSFPGEETGYTF. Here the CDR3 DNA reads TGTGCCAGCAGCTTTCCAGGGGAAGAAACTGGCTACACCTTC.

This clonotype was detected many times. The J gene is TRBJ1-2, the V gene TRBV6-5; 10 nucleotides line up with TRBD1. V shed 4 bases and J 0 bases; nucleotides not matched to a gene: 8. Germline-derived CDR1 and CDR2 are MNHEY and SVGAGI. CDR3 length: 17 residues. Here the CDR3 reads CASSSRDRGETNYGYTF. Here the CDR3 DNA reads TGTGCCAGCAGTTCCCGGGACAGGGGAGAGACTAACTATGGCTACACCTTC.